One and the same sample provided the 25 T cell receptor beta chains below, sequenced in a study of cytomegalovirus exposure and HLA in healthy donors. PCR involved 60 Vbeta and 13 Jbeta primers. Repertoires were generated with immunoSEQ multiplex PCR, while TCRdb's copy carries only in-frame clones and drops some. Counted here are about 110,000 clones, roughly three fifths occurring once; the ten biggest clones make up 3.8%. The sequenced sample was PBMCs. Receptors originate from a man aged 25-45 years in good health and CMV-seropositive.

The chain couples TRBV18 to TRBJ1-2; 9 bases agree with TRBD1. Per germline, CDR1 KGHSH and CDR2 LQKENI. This CDR3 region has 13 residues. The trim removed 5 bases at V and 9 bases at J, leaving 7 bases unmatched. Here the CDR3 reads CASSEGQGQSYTF. The CDR3 nucleotides read TGTGCCAGCTCAGAGGGACAGGGACAAAGCTACACCTTC. The full variable domain, completed using reference TRBV18 and TRBJ1-2, is NAGVMQNPRHLVRRRGQEARLRCSPMKGHSHVYWYRQLPEEGLKFMVYLQKENIIDESGMPKERFSAEFPKEGPSILRIQQVVRGDSAAYFCASSEGQGQSYTFGSGTRLTVV.

V and J are TRBV11-3 and TRBJ1-1; 7 nucleotides match TRBD1. Germline V gene lookup returns CDR1 SGHNT and CDR2 YENEEA. The CDR3 is 14 amino acids. V gave up 6 bases and J gave up 4 bases; unmatched junction bases: 8. For the CDR3, the DNA is TGTGCCAGCAGTCAAGAGGGGGCCGCCACTGAAGCTTTCTTT. Protein sequence: CASSQEGAATEAFF.

This rearrangement joins TRBV6-5 to TRBJ2-7; maybe TRBD2 (6 bases). The CDR3 loop spans 15 amino acids. Trimming cost V 0 bases and J 5 bases, with 14 bases left between them. Germline V gene lookup returns CDR1 MNHEY and CDR2 SVGAGI. CDR3 residues: CASSYSTPGEDEQYF. As DNA, the CDR3 is TGTGCCAGCAGTTACTCGACCCCCGGGGAGGACGAGCAGTACTTC.

The chain couples TRBV5-1 to TRBJ1-1; D is possibly TRBD1 (6 bases). CDR3 length equals 14 residues. V lost 3 bases and J 10 bases, leaving 19 bases between the germline ends. Germline V lookup: CDR1 SGHRS, CDR2 YFSETQ. CDR3 in amino acids: CASSSTTGPGSAFF. The CDR3 coding sequence is TGCGCCAGCAGCTCCACGACAGGACCGGGGTCAGCTTTCTTT.

Regarding this clone: Other DNA sequences in this sample translate to the same CDR3. The chain joins TRBV18 to TRBJ1-2; tentatively, D is TRBD1 (5 bases). CDR3 length: 13 residues. Germline V gene data show CDR1 as KGHSH and CDR2 as LQKENI. Trimming pared 3 bases from V and 3 bases from J, leaving 8 bases between. The DNA for the CDR3 is TGTGCCAGCTCACCGCAGGGATACTATGGCTACACCTTC. Translation gives CASSPQGYYGYTF. The full variable domain, with the rest looked up from reference TRBV18 and TRBJ1-2, is NAGVMQNPRHLVRRRGQEARLRCSPMKGHSHVYWYRQLPEEGLKFMVYLQKENIIDESGMPKERFSAEFPKEGPSILRIQQVVRGDSAAYFCASSPQGYYGYTFGSGTRLTVV.

J is TRBJ1-1 and V is TRBV5-1; weak D call: TRBD1 (5 bases). Trimming stripped 5 bases from V and 5 bases from J, with 25 bases between. Germline V gene data show CDR1 as SGHRS and CDR2 as YFSETQ. The CDR3 length is 17 residues. The DNA of the CDR3 is TGCGCCAGCAGGACTCTCGGCAGGGATGGAATCAGGACTGAAGCTTTCTTT. It yields the protein CASRTLGRDGIRTEAFF.

The chain carries TRBV5-4 and TRBJ2-7, with D perhaps TRBD1 (7 bases). The germline V and J ends were trimmed by 4 bases and 0 bases, with 17 bases remaining between them. Germline assignment: CDR1 SGHNT and CDR2 YYREEE (reference sequence). CDR3 length: 16 amino acids. The CDR3 region is CASSQGGNTLSYEQYF. The CDR3 region has the DNA TGTGCCAGCAGCCAGGGGGGTAATACCCTCTCCTACGAGCAGTACTTC.

CDR3 sequence reads: CASSKELSNQPQHF. CDR3 DNA: TGTGCCAGCAGCAAAGAGCTCTCCAATCAGCCCCAGCATTTT. The chain uses TRBV21-1 and TRBJ1-5. TRBV21-1 is a known pseudogene. CDR3 length: 14 amino acids.

The J gene is TRBJ1-6, the V gene TRBV5-8; D uncertain. Germline V gene sequence: CDR1 SGHTS, CDR2 YDEGEE. The germline V and J ends were trimmed by 1 base and 12 bases, with 8 bases remaining between them. CDR3 length: 12 amino acids. CDR3 bases: TGTGCCAGCAGCTTGTGGGAGAAACCCCTCCACTTT. Amino acid sequence: CASSLWEKPLHF.

The chain couples TRBV7-9 to TRBJ2-5, with D perhaps matching TRBD1 (5 bases). CDR1 and CDR2 (germline): SEHNR, FQNEAQ (reference sequence). The CDR3 is 14 amino acids. The ends were cut back, 2 bases at V and 5 bases at J, with 12 bases in the middle. For the CDR3, the DNA is TGTGCCAGCAGCTTATTAGGGGCCGGGGAGACCCAGTACTTC. This translates into CASSLLGAGETQYF.

The CDR3 DNA reads TGTGCCAGCAGCTTAGTCCTCTTTACAGGCAACACTGAAGCTTTCTTT. The encoded protein is CASSLVLFTGNTEAFF. The chain combines TRBV11-3 with TRBJ1-1; the D gene is possibly TRBD1 (5 bases). The germline V and J ends were trimmed by 1 base and 2 bases, with 14 bases remaining between them. Germline V lookup: CDR1 SGHNT, CDR2 YENEEA. The CDR3 is made up of 16 amino acids.

The chain couples TRBV7-3 to TRBJ1-1; D not resolved. The CDR3 runs 15 residues. Germline CDR1 and CDR2: SGHTA and FQGTGA. Between the trimmed V and J ends, which lost 2 bases and 1 base, there was a span of 11 bases. This chain's CDR3 is CASSLQRVGNTEAFF. CDR3 coding DNA: TGTGCCAGCAGCTTACAGCGGGTGGGGAACACTGAAGCTTTCTTT.

The rearrangement joins TRBV10-3 to TRBJ2-3, with D possibly being TRBD2 (7 bases). Between the trimmed V and J ends, which lost 3 bases and 6 bases, there was a span of 19 bases. The germline CDR1 and CDR2 sequences are ENHRY and SYGVKD. The CDR3 contains 16 residues. CDR3 residues: CAISDGGGHGIDTQYF. The CDR3 nucleotides are TGTGCCATCAGTGATGGCGGGGGACATGGAATTGATACGCAGTATTTT.

This clone occurred once. The V and J genes are TRBV25-1 and TRBJ2-7; D remains unclear. Germline V gives CDR1 MGHDK, CDR2 SYGVNS. The CDR3 runs to 14 residues. Trimming left V 3 bases short and J 0 bases short, with 9 bases between. CDR3 bases: TGTGCCAGCAGTGATCCGGGTAGCTCCTACGAGCAGTACTTC. Translated: CASSDPGSSYEQYF.

The J gene is TRBJ2-5, the V gene TRBV11-3, with 9 bases matching TRBD1. The J segment lost 3 bases and the V segment lost 3 bases, leaving 2 bases of the junction unmatched. The CDR3 has 14 amino acids. Germline lookup yields CDR1 SGHNT and CDR2 YENEEA. CDR3 residues: CASSFRQGEETQYF. CDR3 sequence (DNA): TGTGCCAGCAGCTTCCGACAGGGGGAAGAGACCCAGTACTTC.

The chain recombines TRBV5-1 with TRBJ2-1, with 10 bases lining up with TRBD2. Germline V CDR1 and CDR2: SGHRS, YFSETQ. The V gene end was trimmed by 0 bases and the J gene end by 3 bases; junction bases not matched to a gene: 3. The CDR3 covers 16 residues. CDR3 nucleotide sequence: TGCGCCAGCAGCTTGGTTCCTAGCGGGGGCTACAATGAGCAGTTCTTC. Protein product: CASSLVPSGGYNEQFF. The full variable domain, rest sourced from reference TRBV5-1 and TRBJ2-1, is KAGVTQTPRYLIKTRGQQVTLSCSPISGHRSVSWYQQTPGQGLQFLFEYFSETQRNKGNFPGRFSGRQFSNSRSEMNVSTLELGDSALYLCASSLVPSGGYNEQFFGPGTRLTVL.

Concerning this clone itself: One end of the junction varies from germline; a read error may be responsible. The chain uses TRBV5-1 and TRBJ2-3; 11 nucleotides line up with TRBD2. The germline V gene has CDR1 SGHRS and CDR2 YFSETQ. This CDR3 is built from 16 residues. CDR3 residues: CASSLASGGLADAQYF. The DNA of the CDR3 is TGCGCCAGCAGCTTGGCTAGCGGGGGGCTGGCAGATGCGCAGTATTTT.

The chain couples TRBV5-4 to TRBJ2-3; D possibly corresponds to TRBD1 (5 bases). The V gene's germline CDR1 is SGHNT and CDR2 YYREEE (reference sequence). The CDR3 length is 14 residues. The V and J ends lost 4 bases and 0 bases respectively, with 9 bases between them. This chain's CDR3 is CASSSRQSTDTQYF. The CDR3 DNA sequence: TGTGCCAGCAGCAGCCGACAGAGCACAGATACGCAGTATTTT.

This chain joins TRBV5-1 and TRBJ2-3, with D maybe TRBD2 (6 bases). This CDR3 is built from 15 residues. Trimming shortened V by 1 base and J by 3 bases, and 12 bases separated the two germline ends. Germline V lookup: CDR1 SGHRS, CDR2 YFSETQ. This chain's CDR3 is CASSLQRAGTDTQYF. CDR3 sequence (DNA): TGCGCCAGCAGCTTGCAGAGGGCGGGGACAGATACGCAGTATTTT.

This clone was observed a single time. The gene calls are TRBV2 and TRBJ2-3; no firm D call. CDR3 length equals 14 residues. Germline V CDR1 and CDR2: SNHLY, FYNNEI. Between the trimmed V and J ends, which lost 5 bases and 4 bases, there was a span of 13 bases. This CDR3 reads CASSISATADTQYF. CDR3 nucleotides: TGTGCCAGCAGTATCTCGGCGACTGCAGATACGCAGTATTTT.

This clone was detected once. This chain joins TRBV18 and TRBJ1-4; D is unclear. V lost 3 bases and J lost 6, with 11 bases in between. Germline loops: CDR1 KGHSH, CDR2 LQKENI. The CDR3 has 14 residues. The CDR3 coding sequence is TGTGCCAGCTCACCGGAGGCCGGGCATGAAAAACTGTTTTTT. Protein sequence: CASSPEAGHEKLFF.

The chain couples TRBV11-3 to TRBJ2-5, with 13 bases fitting TRBD2. The CDR3 is made up of 18 amino acids. The germline gives CDR1 SGHNT, CDR2 YENEEA. V dropped 3 bases and J dropped 1; count of bases not matched to a gene: 8. The CDR3, as DNA: TGTGCCAGCAGCTTCGGACTAGCGGGGGCCCGCGGCCAAGAGACCCAGTACTTC. Its translation: CASSFGLAGARGQETQYF.

The rearrangement links TRBV5-4 to TRBJ2-6; 8 nucleotides match TRBD2. The trim removed 3 bases at V and 0 bases at J, leaving 8 bases unmatched. The CDR3 loop spans 18 amino acids. CDR1 and CDR2 (germline): SGHNT, YYREEE (reference sequence). CDR3 DNA: TGTGCCAGCAGCTCCAGGACTAGCACCTCCTCTGGGGCCAACGTCCTGACTTTC. Translation gives CASSSRTSTSSGANVLTF.

Only a few counts were recorded for this clone. The CDR3 protein is CAASGGELFF. CDR3 coding DNA: TGTGCCGCGTCTGGCGGGGAGCTGTTTTTT. This chain uses TRBV6-4 with TRBJ2-2; D remains unclear. The CDR3 has 10 amino acids. CDR1 MRHNA and CDR2 SNTAGT come from the germline V gene. V gave up 11 bases and J gave up 7 bases, with 8 bases separating them.

The chain couples TRBV19 to TRBJ2-5, with 11 bases identical to TRBD1. The ends lost 5 bases at V and 0 bases at J; junction bases unmatched: 2. This CDR3 has 15 amino acids. The germline V gene has CDR1 LNHDA and CDR2 SQIVND (reference sequence). CDR3 DNA: TGTGCCAGTAGTTGGGACAGGGGGGACCAAGAGACCCAGTACTTC. Its translation is CASSWDRGDQETQYF. The full variable domain, completed using reference TRBV19 and TRBJ2-5, is DGGITQSPKYLFRKEGQNVTLSCEQNLNHDAMYWYRQDPGQGLRLIYYSQIVNDFQKGDIAEGYSVSREKKESFPLTVTSAQKNPTAFYLCASSWDRGDQETQYFGPGTRLLVL.